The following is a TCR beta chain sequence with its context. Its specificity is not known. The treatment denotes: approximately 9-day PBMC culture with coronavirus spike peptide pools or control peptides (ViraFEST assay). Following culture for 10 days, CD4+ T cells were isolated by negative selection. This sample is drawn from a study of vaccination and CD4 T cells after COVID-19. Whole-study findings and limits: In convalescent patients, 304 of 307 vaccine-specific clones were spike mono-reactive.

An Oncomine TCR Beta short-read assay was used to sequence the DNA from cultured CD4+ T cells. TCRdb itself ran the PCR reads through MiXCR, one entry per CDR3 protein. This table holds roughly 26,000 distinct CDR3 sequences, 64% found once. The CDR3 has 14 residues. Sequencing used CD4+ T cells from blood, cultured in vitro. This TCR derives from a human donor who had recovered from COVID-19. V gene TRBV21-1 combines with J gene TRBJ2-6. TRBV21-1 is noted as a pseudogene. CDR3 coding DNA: TGTACCTCGGCTCAGGGCCCTGGGGCCAACGTCCTGACTTTC. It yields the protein CTSAQGPGANVLTF.